One and the same sample provided the 30 T cell receptor beta chains below, sequenced in a study of read filtering for tumor transcriptome and immune sequencing. From approximately 430 ng of RNA, a library with molecular barcoded alpha/delta and beta/gamma adaptors was made. A single record per CDR3 protein comes from TCRdb applying MiXCR to the reads. The sample has nearly 60,000 distinct CDR3 sequences, roughly an eighth seen once. Sample: a population of CD138-negative cells sorted from bone marrow. Every receptor here comes from a donor aged 40 or older with multiple myeloma.

The sample holds many counts of this clonotype. The chain joins TRBV7-2 to TRBJ1-1; 10 bases are a match to TRBD1. The CDR3 is 14 amino acids. Germline-derived CDR1 and CDR2 are SGHTA and FQGNSA. With V trimmed by 1 base and J by 7 bases, 3 bases remained unmatched. DNA for the CDR3: TGTGCCAGCAGCTTAGGGGGACAGGGGATTGAAGCTTTCTTT. Translating it yields CASSLGGQGIEAFF.

This sequence joins TRBV5-1 and TRBJ2-1, with a weak D call TRBD1 (5 bases). The V and J ends lost 4 bases and 12 bases respectively, with 17 bases between them. CDR1 is SGHRS and CDR2 is YFSETQ in the germline V gene. The CDR3 loop spans 13 amino acids. The CDR3 sequence: CASSLSRTQGQFF. In DNA form, the CDR3 reads TGCGCCAGCAGCCTTTCCCGGACACAAGGGCAGTTCTTC.

This clonotype was counted many times. The chain employs TRBV12-3 or TRBV12-4 and TRBJ1-5; D gene uncertain. V was trimmed by 3 bases and J by 1 base, leaving 4 bases between them. The CDR3 extends over 13 amino acids. The CDR3 loop is CASSFDSNQPQHF. The CDR3 DNA is TGTGCCAGCAGTTTCGACAGCAATCAGCCCCAGCATTTT.

This clonotype was found many times. This chain connects TRBV7-3 to TRBJ1-2; D remains ambiguous. The CDR3 extends over 15 amino acids. Germline CDR1 is SGHTA and CDR2 is FQGTGA. V dropped 0 bases and J dropped 4 bases, with 12 bases sitting between them. The CDR3 coding sequence is TGTGCCAGCAGCTTAACTCGTGAGGATACCTATGGCTACACCTTC. It codes for CASSLTREDTYGYTF.

The chain carries TRBV7-6 and TRBJ2-1; no clear D. The CDR3 has 13 residues. Per germline, CDR1 SGHVS and CDR2 FNYEAQ. Trimming stripped 3 bases from V and 7 bases from J, with 10 bases between. The CDR3 region has the DNA TGTGCCAGCAGCTTTTCCGAGCTGAATGAGCAGTTCTTC. Amino acid sequence: CASSFSELNEQFF. Full variable domain (outside the CDR3, taken from reference TRBV7-6 and TRBJ2-1): GAGVSQSPRYKVTKRGQDVALRCDPISGHVSLYWYRQALGQGPEFLTYFNYEAQQDKSGLPNDRFSAERPEGSISTLTIQRTEQRDSAMYRCASSFSELNEQFFGPGTRLTVL.

This clonotype was picked up many times. The V and J genes are TRBV6-4 and TRBJ2-3, with 9 bases matching TRBD2. This CDR3 has 16 amino acids. Germline values: CDR1 MRHNA, CDR2 SNTAGT. J gave up 0 bases and V 3 bases, and 4 bases lay outside the gene matches. The CDR3 DNA reads as TGTGCCAGCAGTGAAGCTAGCGGGGCTAGCACAGATACGCAGTATTTT. This sequence encodes CASSEASGASTDTQYF.

This clonotype was seen repeatedly, ten times or more. The rearrangement joins TRBV7-2 to TRBJ2-7; D might be TRBD1 (6 bases). This CDR3 spans 15 amino acids. Germline assignment: CDR1 SGHTA and CDR2 FQGNSA. Trimming removed 5 bases at V and 0 bases at J, with 14 bases between. In DNA, the CDR3 is TGTGCCAGCAGCCCTCGGACAGTCAGCTCCTACGAGCAGTACTTC. Translating gives CASSPRTVSSYEQYF.

This clonotype was seen ten or more times. The rearrangement joins TRBV9 to TRBJ1-6, with 9 bases matching TRBD1. With V trimmed by 3 bases and J by 0 bases, 13 bases remained unmatched. Germline V lookup: CDR1 SGDLS, CDR2 YYNGEE. CDR3 length: 20 residues. The CDR3 protein is CASSGPRQGVTSSYNSPLHF. The CDR3 nucleotides are TGTGCCAGCAGCGGACCCCGACAGGGGGTAACGAGCTCCTATAATTCACCCCTCCACTTT.

The rearrangement uses TRBV7-9 and TRBJ2-1, with 10 nucleotides matching TRBD1. CDR1 and CDR2 from the germline V gene are SEHNR and FQNEAQ (reference sequence). This CDR3 has 15 residues. With 4 bases clipped from V and 12 bases from J, the junction kept 12 bases outside the gene matches. CDR3 sequence reads: CASSSGTGAHYLQFF. CDR3 DNA sequence: TGTGCCAGCAGCTCCGGGACAGGGGCTCATTACCTGCAGTTCTTC.

This clonotype was counted ten times or more. The genes are TRBV20-1 and TRBJ2-4; D is undetermined. Trimming took off 6 bases at V and 0 bases at J, with 3 bases between the two ends. The CDR3 has 11 residues. CDR1 and CDR2 (germline): DFQATT, SNEGSKA (reference sequence). CDR3 region: CSAQAKNIQYF. The CDR3 DNA reads as TGCAGTGCGCAAGCCAAAAACATTCAGTACTTC.

The gene calls are TRBV2 and TRBJ2-1, with D perhaps TRBD1 (6 bases). The CDR3 is 16 residues long. Germline assignment: CDR1 SNHLY and CDR2 FYNNEI. Trimming removed 11 bases from V and 1 base from J, with 21 bases in between. In nucleotides, the CDR3 is TGTGCCGGCACCCCTCCAGGGGTGGGGTCCTACAATGAGCAGTTCTTC. Protein: CAGTPPGVGSYNEQFF.

The sample holds many counts of this clonotype. This chain uses TRBV5-1 with TRBJ1-2, with D tentatively TRBD1 (6 bases). Trimming stripped 5 bases from V and 0 bases from J, with 17 bases between. The CDR3 spans 16 residues. Germline CDR1 is SGHRS and CDR2 is YFSETQ. CDR3 sequence: CASSSGQSSANYGYTF. CDR3 in DNA: TGCGCCAGCAGTTCCGGACAGTCCTCAGCTAACTATGGCTACACCTTC.

This clonotype was detected ten times or more. The chain combines TRBV7-6 with TRBJ1-5; D perhaps matches TRBD1 (5 bases). Germline V gives CDR1 SGHVS, CDR2 FNYEAQ. V lost 5 bases and J 11 bases, leaving 19 bases between the germline ends. The CDR3 sequence is 14 residues long. CDR3 bases: TGTGCCAGCAGCGAACACGAACAGGACCGGGCCCAGCATTTT. This gives the protein CASSEHEQDRAQHF. Full variable domain (missing parts from reference TRBV7-6 and TRBJ1-5): GAGVSQSPRYKVTKRGQDVALRCDPISGHVSLYWYRQALGQGPEFLTYFNYEAQQDKSGLPNDRFSAERPEGSISTLTIQRTEQRDSAMYRCASSEHEQDRAQHFGDGTRLSIL.

This clonotype was found a few times. V usage is TRBV5-1 and J usage is TRBJ1-1, with D possibly TRBD1 on 6 matching bases. The CDR3 contains 15 residues. Germline assignment: CDR1 SGHRS and CDR2 YFSETQ. The V end was cut by 4 bases, the J end by 5 bases, with 18 bases between. This CDR3 is CASSPGVGGTTEAFF. CDR3 DNA sequence: TGCGCCAGCAGCCCTGGAGTAGGGGGAACGACTGAAGCTTTCTTT.

In its sample, this clonotype was seen many times. J is TRBJ1-5 and V is TRBV20-1; no clear D gene. Germline CDR1 and CDR2: DFQATT and SNEGSKA (reference sequence). V was cut by 7 bases and J by 7 bases, with 14 bases left in between. The CDR3 contains 12 residues. CDR3 nucleotide sequence: TGCAGTGTGGGTGGAGCGGACCAGCCCCAGCATTTT. This sequence encodes CSVGGADQPQHF.

This clonotype was counted many times. This sequence joins TRBV29-1 and TRBJ2-3; D unclear. Per the germline V gene, CDR1 is SQVTM and CDR2 is ANQGSEA. The CDR3 consists of 13 residues. Trimming cost V 2 bases and J 0 bases, with 6 bases left between them. The CDR3 nucleotides are TGCAGCGTTGAAATCACAAGCACAGATACGCAGTATTTT. Amino acid sequence: CSVEITSTDTQYF.

In its sample, this clonotype was seen many times. The rearrangement uses TRBV7-3 and TRBJ2-2; TRBD1 matches 9 bases. CDR3 length equals 17 residues. V gave up 4 bases and J gave up 5 bases; unmatched junction bases: 11. Germline assignment: CDR1 SGHTA and CDR2 FQGTGA. The DNA for the CDR3 is TGTGCCAGCAGCTCTCCCCCGGGACAGGGACCTACCGGGGAGCTGTTTTTT. Translated, it gives CASSSPPGQGPTGELFF.

The CDR3 nucleotides are TGTGCCAGCAGTTGGGGGACAGGGGGAAATGGCTACACCTTC. This translates into CASSWGTGGNGYTF. This sequence joins TRBV28 and TRBJ1-2, with 11 bases identical to TRBD1. V trimming: 4 bases; J trimming: 6 bases; junction bases outside the gene matches: 4. The CDR3 sequence is 14 residues long. Germline V lookup: CDR1 MDHEN, CDR2 SYDVKM.

This clonotype showed up many times. V gene TRBV20-1 combines with J gene TRBJ1-6; D gene uncertain. This CDR3 is 13 amino acids long. V lost 0 bases and J 10 bases, leaving 10 bases between the germline ends. Germline CDR1 is DFQATT and CDR2 is SNEGSKA (reference sequence). In DNA form, the CDR3 reads TGCAGTGCTAGAGATCTGAGTGGATCACCCCTCCACTTT. Protein sequence: CSARDLSGSPLHF.

This clonotype was observed many times. The rearrangement joins TRBV20-1 to TRBJ1-5; D unresolved. This CDR3 comprises 14 residues. The V end was cut by 2 bases, the J end by 3 bases, with 11 bases between. In germline, CDR1 is DFQATT, CDR2 SNEGSKA (reference sequence). CDR3 in amino acids: CSARPGAANQPQHF. In DNA, the CDR3 is TGCAGTGCTAGACCCGGCGCCGCCAATCAGCCCCAGCATTTT.

There are many counts of this clonotype. The chain uses TRBV7-8 and TRBJ1-5; 11 bases are a match to TRBD1. The CDR3 extends over 15 amino acids. The trim removed 3 bases at V and 5 bases at J, leaving 3 bases unmatched. Germline lookup yields CDR1 SGHVS and CDR2 FQNEAQ. Here the CDR3 reads CASSFGQGAYQPQHF. Written as DNA, the CDR3 is TGTGCCAGCAGCTTCGGACAGGGGGCTTATCAGCCCCAGCATTTT.

In its sample, this clonotype was seen many times. This chain joins TRBV7-2 and TRBJ1-5, with 9 positions matching TRBD1. Unmatched junction bases numbered 3, after V lost 3 bases and J lost 3 bases. Per the germline V gene, CDR1 is SGHTA and CDR2 is FQGNSA. The CDR3 runs to 15 residues. CDR3 in amino acids: CASSFGTGHNQPQHF. In nucleotides, the CDR3 is TGTGCCAGCAGCTTTGGGACAGGGCACAATCAGCCCCAGCATTTT.

This clonotype was detected many times. V and J are TRBV19 and TRBJ1-5, with a tentative D call TRBD1 (6 bases). The CDR3 extends over 15 amino acids. Germline CDR1 LNHDA, CDR2 SQIVND (reference sequence). Trimming cost V 3 bases and J 6 bases, with 15 bases left between them. The CDR3 region is CASSIGQGGAQPQHF. CDR3 bases: TGTGCCAGTAGTATTGGACAAGGGGGGGCTCAGCCCCAGCATTTT.

This clonotype was found many times. The V gene is TRBV19, the J gene TRBJ2-1; the match to TRBD1 covers 9 bases. CDR1 is LNHDA and CDR2 is SQIVND in the germline V gene (reference sequence). Trimming took 7 bases from V and 6 from J; bases not matched to a gene: 10. This CDR3 spans 15 amino acids. Written as DNA, the CDR3 is TGTGCCAGTACCTACAGGGGGCAGGGGATCAATGAGCAGTTCTTC. Translation: CASTYRGQGINEQFF.

This chain uses TRBV9 with TRBJ1-5; D not certain. CDR1 is SGDLS and CDR2 is YYNGEE in the germline V gene. V lost 0 bases and J lost 0, with 7 bases in between. The CDR3 covers 15 residues. The CDR3 nucleotides read TGTGCCAGCAGCGTAGGACCGAATAGCAATCAGCCCCAGCATTTT. Amino acid sequence: CASSVGPNSNQPQHF.

This clonotype was detected only a few times. Just one base apart from a much larger clone, this may be a read error. V gene TRBV15 combines with J gene TRBJ2-1, with 9 bases lining up with TRBD2. CDR3 length equals 15 residues. Germline CDR1 and CDR2: LNHNV and YYDKDF (reference sequence). The trim removed 4 bases at V and 12 bases at J, leaving 13 bases unmatched. The CDR3 DNA is TGTGCCACCAGCACCGGGACTAGCTATGGGTATGGGCAGTTCTTC. Residues: CATSTGTSYGYGQFF.

In its sample, this clonotype was seen many times. The chain links TRBV10-3 to TRBJ2-1, with 8 bases fitting TRBD1. V lost 10 bases to trimming and J lost 9 bases; unmatched junction nucleotides: 14. In germline, CDR1 is ENHRY, CDR2 SYGVKD. CDR3 size: 14 residues. In DNA form, the CDR3 reads TGTGCCACCTCTCTCGCTGGACAGGGCGGTGAGCAGTTCTTC. This encodes CATSLAGQGGEQFF.

This clonotype appeared many times. The chain combines TRBV5-1 with TRBJ1-1; 9 nucleotides line up with TRBD1. In germline, CDR1 is SGHRS, CDR2 YFSETQ. V shed 5 bases and J 1 base; nucleotides not matched to a gene: 9. The CDR3 length is 16 residues. This CDR3 is CASRHRDRATNTEAFF. For the CDR3, the DNA is TGCGCCAGCAGGCACCGGGACAGGGCTACGAACACTGAAGCTTTCTTT.

At least ten counts were recorded for this clonotype. The chain couples TRBV24-1 to TRBJ2-1; 8 bases match TRBD2. Germline-derived CDR1 and CDR2 are KGHDR and SFDVKD. With 4 bases clipped from V and 3 bases from J, the junction kept 7 bases outside the gene matches. The CDR3 is made up of 16 amino acids. The CDR3, as DNA: TGTGCCACCAGTGACCCAAGCGGGGGTCTCTACAATGAGCAGTTCTTC. It is translated as CATSDPSGGLYNEQFF.

This clonotype was seen repeatedly, ten times or more. V gene TRBV7-3 combines with J gene TRBJ2-2; 7 positions agree with TRBD2. Germline CDR1 is SGHTA and CDR2 is FQGTGA. There are 16 residues in the CDR3. After removal of 1 base from V and 6 bases from J, the junction contained 8 bases not matched to a gene. The CDR3 nucleotides are TGTGCCAGCAGCTTAAGCGGACTAGGCTTCCCCGGGGAGCTGTTTTTT. Translation gives CASSLSGLGFPGELFF.